This TCR beta chain emerged from a study of blood T cell repertoires in COVID-19. Study information: Acute and convalescent COVID-19 specimens originated in the United States, Italy and Spain.

Original methodology: Reference gene primers were amplified, and this amplification served to estimate nucleated cell counts. Assay used: immunoSEQ multiplex PCR; TCRdb lists only in-frame clones, some missing. D and trimming come from the DNA, and the V and J calls and clone size come from that table. The table has approximately 120,000 clones, more than 65% seen once. The V gene end was trimmed by 6 bases and the J gene end by 5 bases; junction bases not matched to a gene: 12. Germline V gives CDR1 MNHEY, CDR2 SVGAGI. This CDR3 comprises 15 residues. The sequence was obtained from a woman between 65 and 79 years old with acute or convalescent COVID-19. The sequencing input was peripheral blood. The chain carries TRBV6-5 and TRBJ2-7; 8 bases map to TRBD2. The CDR3 nucleotides read TGTGCCAGCAGCTCCCTTAGCGGGACCCACGACGAGCAGTACTTC. Amino acid sequence: CASSSLSGTHDEQYF.